The source of this T cell receptor (beta chain) is a study of cytomegalovirus exposure and HLA in healthy donors (TCRdb year 2017). In terms of the full investigation: In an earlier analysis of under 750 of the donors, approximately 260 Gb of sequence data and 90 million to 120 million unique TCR beta sequences from roughly 180 million T cells were reported. An early release that covered some 630 HLA-typed donors contained 300 to 350 gigabases of sequencing data and about 93 million unique TCR sequences. Of the approximately 400 genotyped donors, over 65% fell in the genetic ancestry cluster associated with self-reported Caucasian donors. The aim of the study was to test whether cataloging public T cell receptors could identify signatures of past pathogen exposure. Using immunosequencing, the study profiled T cell repertoires from fewer than 850 subjects and related those repertoires to cytomegalovirus serostatus. Besides the first cohort of about 730 subjects, a separate validation cohort made up of over 100 different subjects was used. High-throughput TCR immunosequencing, statistical association of individual TCRs with disease status, and machine learning were combined to predict cytomegalovirus infection status. In a later analysis, previously published TCR beta repertoires from about 640 donors were re-analyzed and high-resolution HLA genotyping was added so that TCR occurrence patterns could be studied. Rather than using new phenotypic data, the later analysis identified candidate immune exposures from TCR beta sequences and from how often those sequences occurred across donors. An earlier analysis of several hundred of the donors applied high-throughput TCR beta sequencing to assess whether each TCR beta V gene segment acted as functional or pseudogenic. Alongside the repertoire data, information on donor age, sex, ethnicity and CMV serostatus was compiled. A later genetic analysis used genome-wide SNP genotypes for 398 of the 666 donors, treating that subset as a discovery cohort. All discovery cohort repertoires had been generated using a single sequencing platform. Both class I and class II loci were covered by HLA typing, at four-digit resolution. The number of donors typed differed by locus, with about 629-640 for A, B, C, DRB1 and DQB1, roughly 520 for DQA1, over 600 for DPA1, and some 450 for DPB1. Roughly five DR-DQ haplotypes were treated as single units for association and clustering because of strong linkage in the cohort. On average, 235,054 unique TCR beta nucleotide sequences were sequenced per donor among several hundred genotyped donors of the cohort, with 15% to 20% of those sequences being non-productive.

The method behind the library was the immunoSEQ multiplex PCR assay. For the multiplex PCR, a mixture combining 60 forward primers for TCR Vbeta segments and 13 reverse primers for TCR Jbeta segments was used. A multiplex PCR assay on genomic DNA amplified the CDR3 region of rearranged TCR beta genes. The Illumina HiSeq System was used to sequence the amplified TCR beta libraries as 87-base-pair reads. Per the source publication's procedure: Across the 500 to 700 repertoires, a later analysis counted tens of millions of unique TCR beta chains, some 11 million of which were shared by at least two donors. Raw reads were error-corrected and collapsed into unique sequences by a nearest-neighbor algorithm in which closely related sequences were merged to remove PCR and sequencing errors. Alignment of CDR3 sequences to IMGT reference sequences was used to assign V, D and J gene segments. For a sequence to be retained, a match of at least six nucleotides was required to both a V gene segment and a J gene segment. Rearrangements were classified as productive when the CDR3 lacked stop codons and remained in frame with V and J, and all other rearrangements were classified as non-productive. CDR3 was defined by IMGT convention, running from the second conserved V-encoded cysteine to the conserved J-encoded phenylalanine. The earlier analysis of 450 to 750 of the donors excluded any sequence lacking an unambiguous match to a single V gene segment. In an earlier analysis of around 590 of the donors, a V segment was called functional when productive rearrangements were above 56.7%, and segregating when the standard deviation between donors exceeded 5%. A statistical classification framework was built to diagnose cytomegalovirus status from the catalog of TCR beta chain sequences. In a later analysis, V and J genes were assigned by comparing TCR nucleotide sequences against IMGT/GENE-DB human TR gene sequences. The TCRdist pipeline was used in a later analysis to assign CDR3 sequences and most-parsimonious VDJ recombination scenarios. In a later analysis, every TCR beta chain was defined by the combination of its CDR3 amino acid sequence and its V-gene family, and reads without a unique V-gene family were dropped. To address suspected cross-contamination and a sequencing artifact, a later analysis removed over 500 highly shared, low-generation-probability nucleotide sequences. In a later analysis, a clonal expansion index was calculated for each public chain from normalized within-repertoire ranks of inferred template counts. In a later analysis, generation probabilities were computed using a VDJ recombination model fitted to out-of-frame rearrangements, and the results were checked against IGoR. In a later analysis, hypergeometric tests were used to score TCR-TCR, TCR-HLA and TCR-CMV co-occurrence, with a repertoire-size bias correction applied to TCR pairs. False discovery rates were estimated in a later analysis by permuting HLA or CMV assignments 20 times. In a later analysis, co-occurring TCRs were grouped with DBSCAN, and TCRdist sequence similarity was added when clustering was performed within HLA-allele-positive subsets. Repertoires with fewer than 30,000 or more than 120,000 public chains were left out of co-occurrence clustering, as were about five repertoires with anomalous nucleotide sharing. TCRdb retrieved this table from immuneACCESS and kept in-frame rearrangements only. Not all clones are present; in checked studies, unresolved V genes account for under half, and no reason is known for the remainder. V and J calls and clone size are given by that table; D and trimming were obtained from the DNA. Within this sample are about 130,000 clones, with around 81% of them counted one time only. Around 0.7% of the sample goes to the ten largest clones.

Turning to this clone: This clone's antigen is unknown. No per-base quality is available; no much larger clone lies one base away.

The cohort comprised under 700 healthy bone marrow donors. At the time of sampling, all cohort members were nominally healthy, though unrecorded immune exposures were likely present. The donor tested CMV seronegative and was one of the 352 seronegative cohort members. A peripheral blood sample was collected from each donor, and TCR beta sequencing was performed on peripheral blood mononuclear cells. Genomic DNA was extracted from the blood cell samples with the Qiagen DNeasy Blood Extraction Kit. Study-wide findings and limitations: The only immune exposure information available for the cohort was CMV serostatus. Presence/absence analyses assumed roughly uniform sequencing depth across donors, an assumption that may not hold. An earlier analysis of around 540 of the donors showed that most TCR beta V segments appeared in productive rearrangements either about 87% or about 30% of the time, which broadly matched IMGT annotations. A further reported finding was that TCR beta sequences accurately predicted the HLA-A and HLA-B alleles for most subjects in the first cohort. The classifier was reported to diagnose cytomegalovirus status with high specificity and sensitivity in both the original and validation cohorts. Most TCR sequences were seen in very few donors, while some public TCRs were found in many individuals. The authors suggested that the approach could potentially be generalized to other disease states and immunological phenotypes. Strong co-occurrence of HLA alleles, especially DR and DQ, made assigning TCR associations to individual alleles difficult. Several of the top co-occurrence clusters appeared to be linked to parvovirus B19, influenza, CMV and Epstein-Barr virus, according to a later analysis. A total of fewer than 200 TCR beta chains were listed by the study as associated with cytomegalovirus. In a later analysis, some 18,000 TCR beta sequences were associated with specific HLA alleles at a false discovery rate of 0.05. Some IMGT-functional V segments, including TRBV6-2 and TRBV6-3, could not be told apart with the 87-base-pair reads, so those segments were excluded. In a later analysis, HLA-associated TCR beta chains were found to be more clonally expanded and to have lower generation probabilities than equally common non-associated chains. In a later analysis, TCR association rates were found to vary across HLA loci, with the most associated TCRs seen for DRB1 alleles and the fewest for HLA-C alleles. According to a later genetic analysis, donors in an Asian-associated ancestry cluster had fewer N-insertions in productive TCRs than the roughly 700-donor mean. HLA typing was unavailable for some donors at each locus, so association tests used only the typed subset. The earlier analysis of approximately 540 of the donors excluded approximately 17 rarely observed V segments, including chromosome 9 orphons, because counts were too low. In a later analysis, most CMV-associated TCR beta chains were found to appear HLA-restricted, with HLA associations seemingly driven largely by CMV exposure. Three of the identified cytomegalovirus-associated TCR beta chains were confirmed in vitro to be specific for cytomegalovirus antigens. In a later genetic analysis, a missense DCLRE1C variant was associated with V-gene and J-gene trimming of TCR beta chains, and the association was replicated in an independent cohort. This cohort had only TCR beta chains sequenced, and the lack of alpha or paired-chain data limited which features could be detected. The sequencing pipeline was judged likely to have produced a cluster of highly shared sequence variants as a technical artifact. Linkage disequilibrium might explain the correlated functional status among segregating V segments, but an unknown experimental factor could not be excluded.

The germline ends are 7 bases apart after V is trimmed by 3 bases and J by 4 bases. There are 12 amino acids in the CDR3, from cysteine to phenylalanine inclusive. Here the CDR3 DNA is all that survives: 36 bases in frame from base 1. The germline V gene sets CDR1 to SGDLS and CDR2 to YYNGEE. The chain couples TRBV9 to TRBJ1-1; TRBD1 could be the D gene, as 5 bases match. Specimen: PBMCs. This sequence originates from a man between 18 and 29 years old in good health and CMV-seronegative. The nucleotide sequence reads TGTGCCAGCAGCGCCGGGGGCACTGAAGCTTTCTTT. It specifies CASSAGGTEAFF.